The 5 T cell receptor beta chains below were found in one sample sequenced in a study of PD-1 blockade in mismatch repair-deficient tumors (dated by TCRdb to the late 2010s). Libraries came from the immunoSEQ multiplex PCR assay. What TCRdb holds here is the immuneACCESS table cut down to in-frame rearrangements. Part of the clones is not present; checked against another copy, under half of the missing clones reflect an unresolved V gene, and the others are unexplained. A total of about 38,000 clones appear in this sample, 79% of them only once. The ten largest clones capture over 20% of the sample. The source was peripheral blood, collected 4 weeks after starting pembrolizumab. The receptors were sampled from an adult with mismatch repair-deficient cancer.

V is TRBV6-6 and J is TRBJ2-2; no clear D gene. CDR1 MNHNY and CDR2 SVGAGI come from the germline V gene (reference sequence). The CDR3 runs to 16 residues. V dropped 7 bases and J dropped 4 bases, with 19 bases sitting between them. The CDR3 nucleotides read TGTGCCAGCACTTCAAACCCCGGACCCGGCACCGGGGAGCTGTTTTTT. It encodes CASTSNPGPGTGELFF.

The chain carries TRBV7-2 and TRBJ2-7, with 7 bases lining up with TRBD1. The CDR3 sequence is 16 residues long. CDR1 is SGHTA, CDR2 FQGNSA, per germline. V gave up 2 bases and J gave up 9 bases; unmatched junction bases: 16. The CDR3 DNA reads as TGTGCCAGCAGCTTAAGTTCCCCAGGACAGGTCCGAATGCAGTACTTC. Amino acids: CASSLSSPGQVRMQYF. Based on the CDR3 plus reference TRBV7-2 and TRBJ2-7, the full variable domain is GAGVSQSPSNKVTEKGKDVELRCDPISGHTALYWYRQSLGQGLEFLIYFQGNSAPDKSGLPSDRFSAERTGGSVSTLTIQRTQQEDSAVYLCASSLSSPGQVRMQYFGPGTRLTVT.

This clone has a single count. The CDR3 sequence is CASSSPGTDYGYTF. As DNA, the CDR3 is TGTGCCAGCAGTTCCCCCGGGACTGACTATGGCTACACCTTC. The chain recombines TRBV27 with TRBJ1-2; maybe TRBD1 (5 bases). The V end was cut by 4 bases, the J end by 3 bases, with 12 bases between. CDR3 size: 14 residues. CDR1 and CDR2 from the germline V gene are MNHEY and SMNVEV (reference sequence).

The genes are TRBV2 and TRBJ2-3; weak D call: TRBD2 (6 bases). This CDR3 region has 13 residues. Germline CDR1 and CDR2: SNHLY and FYNNEI. Trimming removed 6 bases from V and 1 base from J, with 8 bases in between. CDR3 coding DNA: TGTGCCAGCAGCGGAGGGGGCACAGATACGCAGTATTTT. It codes for CASSGGGTDTQYF.

This chain links TRBV15 with TRBJ2-5; 7 bases align to TRBD1. This CDR3 region has 13 residues. V shed 0 bases, J shed 10 bases, and the junction held 5 bases outside the gene matches. Germline values: CDR1 LNHNV, CDR2 YYDKDF (reference sequence). CDR3 coding DNA: TGTGCCACCAGCAGAGATAAACAGGGGAACCAGTACTTC. The encoded protein is CATSRDKQGNQYF. Variable domain in full (rest from reference TRBV15 and TRBJ2-5): DAMVIQNPRYQVTQFGKPVTLSCSQTLNHNVMYWYQQKSSQAPKLLFHYYDKDFNNEADTPDNFQSRRPNTSFCFLDIRSPGLGDTAMYLCATSRDKQGNQYFGPGTRLLVL.